This TCR beta chain was sequenced for a study of control samples from healthy donors and cancer patients. The germline V gene encodes CDR1 SEHNR and CDR2 FQNEAQ (reference sequence). This CDR3 region has 15 residues. After removal of 10 bases from V and 2 bases from J, the junction contained 10 bases not matched to a gene. Using immunoSEQ multiplex PCR, the repertoire was profiled, and TCRdb retains in-frame clones only, with some absent. The sample yields around 130,000 clones, 91% seen once. The receptor comes from a man aged 18 to 29 in good health. Specimen: blood. This sequence joins TRBV7-9 and TRBJ1-3; 8 nucleotides align to TRBD1. Here the CDR3 DNA reads TGTGCCATCGATAATGGGACAGGAGCTGGAAACACCATATATTTT. It codes for CAIDNGTGAGNTIYF.